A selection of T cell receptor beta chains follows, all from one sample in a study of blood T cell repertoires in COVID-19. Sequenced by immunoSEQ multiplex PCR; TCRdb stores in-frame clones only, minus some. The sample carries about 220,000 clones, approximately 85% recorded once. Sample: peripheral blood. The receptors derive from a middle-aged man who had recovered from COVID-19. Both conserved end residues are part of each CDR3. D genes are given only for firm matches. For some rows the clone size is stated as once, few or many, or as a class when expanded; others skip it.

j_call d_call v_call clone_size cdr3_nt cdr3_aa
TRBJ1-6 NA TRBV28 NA TGTGCCATACGGGGAGCCTATAATTCACCCCTCCACTTT CAIRGAYNSPLHF
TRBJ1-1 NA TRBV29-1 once TGCAGCGTTGAGAGAGTTATGAACACTGAAGCTTTCTTT CSVERVMNTEAFF
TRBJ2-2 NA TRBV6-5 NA TGTGCCAGCAGTTACCCCAGCGGTGCGAACACCGGGGAGCTGTTTTTT CASSYPSGANTGELFF
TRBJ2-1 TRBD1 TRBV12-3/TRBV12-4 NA TGTGCCAGTCGACAGGGACCTCAAAATGAGCAGTTCTTC CASRQGPQNEQFF
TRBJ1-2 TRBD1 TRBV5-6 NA TGTGCCAGCAGCGGAGGACAGGGTTTCCATTATGGCTACACCTTC CASSGGQGFHYGYTF
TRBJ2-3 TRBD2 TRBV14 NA TGTGCCAGCAGCTCGGGACTAGCGGGAGCTTTTCCGCAGTATTTT CASSSGLAGAFPQYF
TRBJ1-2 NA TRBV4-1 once TGCGCCAGCAGCCAAGAAATCATACTGTCGACAGCGAACTATGGCTACACCTTC CASSQEIILSTANYGYTF
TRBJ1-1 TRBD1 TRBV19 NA TGTGCCAGTAGCAGTGACAGGGTGAACACTGAAGCTTTCTTT CASSSDRVNTEAFF
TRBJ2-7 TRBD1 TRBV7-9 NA TGTGCCAGCAGCCGAAGACAGGGGTTCAACGAGCAGTACTTC CASSRRQGFNEQYF
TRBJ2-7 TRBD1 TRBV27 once TGTGCCAGCAGTCTGGCCGGGACAGGGGCCTACGAGCAGTACTTC CASSLAGTGAYEQYF
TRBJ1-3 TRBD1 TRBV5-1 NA TGCGCCAGCAGCTTGTCAGGGGGGACTGGAAACACCATATATTTT CASSLSGGTGNTIYF
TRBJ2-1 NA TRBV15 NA TGTGCCACCAGCAGAGGTGGAGTCGATGAGCAGTTCTTC CATSRGGVDEQFF
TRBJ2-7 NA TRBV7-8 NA TGTGCCAGCAGTATTGGGGGGAGCTCCTACGAGCAGTACTTC CASSIGGSSYEQYF
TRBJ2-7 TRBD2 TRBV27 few TGTGCCAGCAGGGGACTAGCGGGCGACTCCTACGAGCAGTACTTC CASRGLAGDSYEQYF
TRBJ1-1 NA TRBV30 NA TGTGCCTGGCTTCTACCGGAAACGGCAGGGGAGAACACTGAAGCTTTCTTT CAWLLPETAGENTEAFF
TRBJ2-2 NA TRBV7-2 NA TGTGCCAGCAGCTTAAGTCTTTTGCAGGGGATCACCGGGGAGCTGTTTTTT CASSLSLLQGITGELFF
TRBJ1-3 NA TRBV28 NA TGTGCCAGCAGCCGAACCGGTTACACCATATATTTT CASSRTGYTIYF
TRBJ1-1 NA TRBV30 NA TGTGCCTGGAGTCCTGGACACTTCACTGAAGCTTTCTTT CAWSPGHFTEAFF
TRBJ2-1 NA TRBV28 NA TGTGCCAGCAGTCCTCACAGGACAAACAATGAGCAGTTCTTC CASSPHRTNNEQFF
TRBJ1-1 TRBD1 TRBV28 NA TGTGCCAGCAGTGAACAGGGGGCGAGGACTGAAGCTTTCTTT CASSEQGARTEAFF
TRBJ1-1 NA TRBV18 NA TGTGCCAGCTCACCCACAGGGAGGGACACTGAAGCTTTCTTT CASSPTGRDTEAFF
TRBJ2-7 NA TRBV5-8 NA TGTGCCAGCAGCTGGGGCCTGGGGATACTCTACGAGCAGTACTTC CASSWGLGILYEQYF